This TCR beta chain is from a study of Ad26.COV2.S vaccination and SARS-CoV-2 variants. Study results and caveats: With respect to non-spike TCR breadth, vaccine and placebo recipients were similar. Responses of T cells in total may have been underestimated by the TCR breadth and depth analyses. Vaccinees displayed broader spike-specific TCR repertoires than placebo recipients.

CDR3 size: 12 residues. V gave up 8 bases and J gave up 1 base; unmatched junction bases: 1. CDR1 is SEHNR, CDR2 FQNEAQ, per germline (reference sequence). TCRdb's table, derived via immunoSEQ multiplex PCR, lists solely in-frame clones and lacks some. The table records some 190,000 clones, 70% to 90% of them present only once. This clone was counted a few times. What it binds is unknown. The sequencing used peripheral blood, collected after recovery from COVID-19. This clonotype was sampled from a human donor who had recovered from COVID-19. The rearrangement uses TRBV7-9 and TRBJ2-7; TRBD1 matches 8 bases. As DNA, the CDR3 is TGTGCCAGCGACAGGGGTTCCTACGAGCAGTACTTC. Residues: CASDRGSYEQYF.